This T cell receptor beta chain was recovered during a study of T cell repertoires and Cas9 in healthy adults (dated by TCRdb to between 2017 and 2018). Describing the broader study: Multi-effector potency, cytotoxicity and lineage determination within the CD4 and CD8 compartments were characterized for SpCas9-reactive T cells. Preexisting T cell immunity against the Streptococcus pyogenes Cas9 nuclease (SpCas9) used in CRISPR gene editing was examined in the study. What the work shows at the level of the full study, not this receptor alone: SpCas9-reactive regulatory T cells were reported to mitigate proliferation and function of SpCas9-reactive effector T cells in vitro.

The cysteine opens and the phenylalanine closes a CDR3 of 14 amino acids. Of all the DNA, just the CDR3 is kept, 42 bases in frame from base 1. The germline V gene (reference sequence) provides CDR1 SGHNT and CDR2 YYREEE. Deletion took 0 bases off V and 6 bases off J, with a span of 12 bases between the germline ends. The protocol used for the library was the immunoSEQ multiplex PCR assay. Here the immuneACCESS table is served through TCRdb, limited to in-frame sequences with V and J called. Missing clones are a known gap in these copies; in checked studies unresolved V genes cover under half, and the rest lacks a known reason. The sample table holds about 15,000 clones, of which about nine tenths were seen once. The leading ten clones occupy 2% to 2.5% of the sample. All of the donors in the study were healthy humans. As for this clone: It has no known antigen specificity. No much larger clone is present one base from it, and per-base qualities are unavailable.

The source is a human donor in good health. Sequencing was performed on Tregs (CD4+, CD25+, CD127-, CD137-, CD154-) from PBMCs; culture status not recorded. The chain links TRBV5-4 with TRBJ1-2; the D gene is perhaps TRBD1, from 5 matching bases. The CDR3 is CASSLVQGVHGYTF. The DNA reads TGTGCCAGCAGCTTGGTGCAGGGCGTGCATGGCTACACCTTC.